These 13 T cell receptor beta chains originate from one sample sequenced in a study of blood T cell repertoires in COVID-19. Libraries were prepared by immunoSEQ multiplex PCR; TCRdb keeps only in-frame clonotypes and omits some of them. Among under 300,000 clones listed, 90% to 95% were seen once. Sequencing was done on a sample of PBMCs or T cells enriched from blood (not recorded which). These receptors were collected from a human donor in a cohort exposed to, infected with or recovered from COVID-19 (not recorded which). The donor label of this sample is uncertain.

The count of this clone is one. The chain is built from TRBV19 and TRBJ1-4, with D tentatively TRBD1 (6 bases). CDR1 is LNHDA, CDR2 SQIVND, per germline (reference sequence). The CDR3 is 15 amino acids. V lost 7 bases, J lost 8 bases, and 20 bases lay in between. DNA for the CDR3: TGTGCCAGTACCTCGGCTGGGGGCGCAAACGAAAAACTGTTTTTT. Encoded protein: CASTSAGGANEKLFF.

This sequence joins TRBV25-1 and TRBJ1-3; D possibly corresponds to TRBD1 (5 bases). Germline V lookup: CDR1 MGHDK, CDR2 SYGVNS. Between the trimmed V and J ends, which lost 3 bases and 3 bases, there was a span of 6 bases. CDR3 length equals 13 residues. The CDR3 spells CASSETVGNTIYF. CDR3 DNA: TGTGCCAGCAGTGAGACAGTTGGAAACACCATATATTTT.

This chain connects TRBV2 to TRBJ2-3, with 9 bases matching TRBD1. The CDR3 sequence is 15 residues long. The V segment lost 5 bases and the J segment 5 bases; nucleotides outside the gene matches: 8. The germline gives CDR1 SNHLY, CDR2 FYNNEI. The CDR3 DNA reads as TGTGCCAGCAGTCACACAGGGGGCCGAATAGATACGCAGTATTTT. Translated, it gives CASSHTGGRIDTQYF. Drawing the rest from reference TRBV2 and TRBJ2-3, the complete variable domain is EPEVTQTPSHQVTQMGQEVILRCVPISNHLYFYWYRQILGQKVEFLVSFYNNEISEKSEIFDDQFSVERPDGSNFTLKIRSTKLEDSAMYFCASSHTGGRIDTQYFGPGTRLTVL.

The chain combines TRBV28 with TRBJ1-2; tentatively, D is TRBD1 (6 bases). Trimming stripped 3 bases from V and 6 bases from J, with 11 bases between. The CDR3 spans 13 residues. Per germline, CDR1 MDHEN and CDR2 SYDVKM. The CDR3 DNA reads as TGTGCCAGCAGTTTCGTAGGGGGTGATGGCTACACCTTC. Its translation: CASSFVGGDGYTF.

The rearrangement links TRBV6-5 to TRBJ2-3; 7 positions agree with TRBD1. CDR1 and CDR2 from the germline V gene are MNHEY and SVGAGI. Losses at the gene ends were 2 bases for V and 5 bases for J; bases not matched to a gene: 7. The length of the CDR3 is 15 residues. CDR3 in amino acids: CASSYGDREVDTQYF. The CDR3 DNA reads as TGTGCCAGCAGTTACGGCGACAGGGAAGTAGATACGCAGTATTTT.

This chain links TRBV18 with TRBJ2-6; 8 bases agree with TRBD1. J gave up 0 bases and V 5 bases, and 6 bases lay outside the gene matches. The CDR3 is 17 amino acids. The V gene's germline CDR1 is KGHSH and CDR2 LQKENI. The CDR3 region is CASSKGQAYSGANVLTF. CDR3 coding DNA: TGTGCCAGCTCAAAGGGACAGGCCTACTCTGGGGCCAACGTCCTGACTTTC.

The V gene is TRBV7-9, the J gene TRBJ1-2, with D possibly TRBD1 on 5 matching bases. The germline V and J ends were trimmed by 5 bases and 3 bases, with 16 bases remaining between them. CDR1 is SEHNR, CDR2 FQNEAQ, per germline (reference sequence). This CDR3 has 15 residues. The CDR3 DNA is TGTGCCAGCAGCGATGGTGCAGGGTTCGACTATGGCTACACCTTC. It yields the protein CASSDGAGFDYGYTF.

The chain combines TRBV3-1 (or the pseudogene TRBV3-2) with TRBJ1-4, with D perhaps matching TRBD1 (5 bases). V was shortened by 4 bases and J by 8 bases, with 14 bases between the two germline ends. CDR1 LGHDT and CDR2 YNNKEL come from the germline V gene (reference sequence). CDR3 length: 14 residues. The CDR3 here is CASSPRGRDEKLFF. CDR3 in DNA: TGTGCCAGCAGCCCGCGGGGCCGGGACGAAAAACTGTTTTTT.

Here the CDR3 reads CASRVTSRPAGELFF. The CDR3, as DNA: TGTGCCAGCAGGGTGACTAGCCGACCCGCCGGGGAGCTGTTTTTT. The chain has TRBV27 and TRBJ2-2; TRBD2 aligns across 7 bases. The CDR3 sequence is 15 residues long. V gave up 6 bases and J gave up 6 bases; unmatched junction bases: 10. From germline, CDR1 is MNHEY and CDR2 SMNVEV (reference sequence).

The rearrangement uses TRBV3-1 (or the pseudogene TRBV3-2) and TRBJ2-1; 8 bases line up with TRBD2. J gave up 5 bases and V 5 bases, and 11 bases lay outside the gene matches. Germline V gene lookup returns CDR1 LGHDT and CDR2 YNNKEL (reference sequence). The length of the CDR3 is 16 residues. CDR3 nucleotides: TGTGCCAGCAGCACACCCGGGAGGGGCCCTCACAATGAGCAGTTCTTC. It encodes CASSTPGRGPHNEQFF.

The CDR3 sequence is CASSVELAGDGETQYF. The CDR3 nucleotides read TGTGCCAGCAGCGTAGAACTAGCGGGGGATGGAGAGACCCAGTACTTC. The V gene is TRBV9, the J gene TRBJ2-5; the match to TRBD2 covers 11 bases. The CDR3 has 16 residues. V lost 0 bases and J lost 4; bases outside the gene matches: 5. Germline values: CDR1 SGDLS, CDR2 YYNGEE.

This clone occurred once. The V and J genes are TRBV19 and TRBJ1-4; D gene uncertain. Germline V lookup: CDR1 LNHDA, CDR2 SQIVND (reference sequence). V was trimmed by 4 bases and J by 11 bases, leaving 14 bases between them. There are 13 residues in the CDR3. This chain's CDR3 is CASSTRISGKLFF. The CDR3 coding sequence is TGTGCCAGTAGTACGAGAATTAGCGGGAAACTGTTTTTT.

The chain is built from TRBV7-9 and TRBJ1-1, with TRBD1 as a possible D gene (5 bases). The germline V gene encodes CDR1 SEHNR and CDR2 FQNEAQ (reference sequence). The CDR3 covers 15 residues. V lost 3 bases to trimming and J lost 4 bases, with 15 bases between them. CDR3 protein: CASSLEWSRGTEAFF. For the CDR3, the DNA is TGTGCCAGCAGCTTGGAGTGGTCTAGGGGCACTGAAGCTTTCTTT.